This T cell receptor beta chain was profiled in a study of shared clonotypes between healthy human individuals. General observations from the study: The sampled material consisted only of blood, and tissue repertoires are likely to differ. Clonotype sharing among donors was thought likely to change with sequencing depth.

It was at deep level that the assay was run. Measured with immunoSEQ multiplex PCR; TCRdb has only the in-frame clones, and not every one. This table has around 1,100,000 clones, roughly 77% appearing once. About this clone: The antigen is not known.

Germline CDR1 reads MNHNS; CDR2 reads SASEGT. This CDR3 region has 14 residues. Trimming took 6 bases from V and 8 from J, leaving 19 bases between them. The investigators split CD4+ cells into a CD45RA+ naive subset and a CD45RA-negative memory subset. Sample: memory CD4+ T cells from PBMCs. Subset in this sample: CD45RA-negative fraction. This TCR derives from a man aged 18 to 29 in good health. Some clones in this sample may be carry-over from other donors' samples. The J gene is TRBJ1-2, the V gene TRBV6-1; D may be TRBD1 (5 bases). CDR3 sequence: CASRRDVRPGGYTF. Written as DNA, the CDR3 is TGTGCCAGCAGAAGGGACGTCCGCCCTGGGGGCTACACCTTC.